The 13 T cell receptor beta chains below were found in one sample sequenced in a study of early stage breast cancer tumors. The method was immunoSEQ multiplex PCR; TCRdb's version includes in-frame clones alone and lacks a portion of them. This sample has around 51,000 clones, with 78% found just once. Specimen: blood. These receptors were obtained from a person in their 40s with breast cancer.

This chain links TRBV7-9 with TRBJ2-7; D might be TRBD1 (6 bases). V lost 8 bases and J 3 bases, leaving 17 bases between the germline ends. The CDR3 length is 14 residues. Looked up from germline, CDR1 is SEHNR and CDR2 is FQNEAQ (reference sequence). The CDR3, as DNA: TGTGCCAGCGGTCCCAATCCGGGACACTACGAGCAGTACTTC. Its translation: CASGPNPGHYEQYF. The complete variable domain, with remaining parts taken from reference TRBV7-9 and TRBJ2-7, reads DTGVSQNPRHKITKRGQNVTFRCDPISEHNRLYWYRQTLGQGPEFLTYFQNEAQLEKSRLLSDRFSAERPKGSFSTLEIQRTEQGDSAMYLCASGPNPGHYEQYFGPGTRLTVT.

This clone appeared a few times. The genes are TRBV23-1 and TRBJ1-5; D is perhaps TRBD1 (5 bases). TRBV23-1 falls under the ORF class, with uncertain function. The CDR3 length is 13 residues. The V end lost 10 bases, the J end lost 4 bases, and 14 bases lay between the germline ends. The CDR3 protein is CAIPDTTNQPQHF. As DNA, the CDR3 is TGCGCCATCCCGGACACTACGAATCAGCCCCAGCATTTT.

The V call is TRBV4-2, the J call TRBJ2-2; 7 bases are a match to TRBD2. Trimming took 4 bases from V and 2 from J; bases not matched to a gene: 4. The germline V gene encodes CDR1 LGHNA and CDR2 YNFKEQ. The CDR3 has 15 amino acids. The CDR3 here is CASSRGLTNTGELFF. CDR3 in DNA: TGTGCCAGCAGCCGGGGACTAACAAACACCGGGGAGCTGTTTTTT.

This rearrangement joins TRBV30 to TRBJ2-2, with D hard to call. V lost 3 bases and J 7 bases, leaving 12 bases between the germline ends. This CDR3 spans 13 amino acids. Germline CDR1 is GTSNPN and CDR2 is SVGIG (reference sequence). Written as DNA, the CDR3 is TGTGCCTGGAGCCCAGTCGAATTCGGGGAGCTGTTTTTT. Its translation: CAWSPVEFGELFF.

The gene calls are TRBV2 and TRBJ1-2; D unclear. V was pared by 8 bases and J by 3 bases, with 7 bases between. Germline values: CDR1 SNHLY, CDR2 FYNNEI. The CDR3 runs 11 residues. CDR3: CASGRDYGYTF. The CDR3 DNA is TGTGCCAGCGGGAGGGACTATGGCTACACCTTC. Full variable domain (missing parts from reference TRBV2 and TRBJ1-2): EPEVTQTPSHQVTQMGQEVILRCVPISNHLYFYWYRQILGQKVEFLVSFYNNEISEKSEIFDDQFSVERPDGSNFTLKIRSTKLEDSAMYFCASGRDYGYTFGSGTRLTVV.

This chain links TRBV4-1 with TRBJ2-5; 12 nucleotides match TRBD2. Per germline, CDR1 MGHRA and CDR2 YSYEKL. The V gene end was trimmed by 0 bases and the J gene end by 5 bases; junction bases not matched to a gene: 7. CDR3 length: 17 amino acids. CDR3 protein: CASSQDLLAGGGETQYF. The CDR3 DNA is TGCGCCAGCAGCCAAGATCTGCTAGCGGGAGGGGGGGAGACCCAGTACTTC.

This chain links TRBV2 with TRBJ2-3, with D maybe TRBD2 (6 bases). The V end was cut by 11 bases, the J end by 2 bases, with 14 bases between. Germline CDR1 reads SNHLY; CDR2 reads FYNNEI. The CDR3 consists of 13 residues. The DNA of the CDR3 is TGTGCCGGCAAGGGACTCCACACAGATACGCAGTATTTT. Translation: CAGKGLHTDTQYF.

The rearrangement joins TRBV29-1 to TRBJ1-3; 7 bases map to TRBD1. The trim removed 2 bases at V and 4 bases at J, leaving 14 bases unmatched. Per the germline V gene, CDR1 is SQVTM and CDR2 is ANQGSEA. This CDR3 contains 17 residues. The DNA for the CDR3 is TGCAGCGTTGAATTTGTGACAGGGCGCGGGAAGGGAAACACCATATATTTT. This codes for CSVEFVTGRGKGNTIYF.

The CDR3 DNA is TGTGCCAGCAGGCTGATGGGGGATAGCCTTGTTAACTATGGCTACACCTTC. Residues: CASRLMGDSLVNYGYTF. The V call is TRBV27, the J call TRBJ1-2; D might be TRBD1 (5 bases). Germline assignment: CDR1 MNHEY and CDR2 SMNVEV (reference sequence). V dropped 6 bases and J dropped 1 base, with 21 bases sitting between them. This CDR3 contains 17 residues.

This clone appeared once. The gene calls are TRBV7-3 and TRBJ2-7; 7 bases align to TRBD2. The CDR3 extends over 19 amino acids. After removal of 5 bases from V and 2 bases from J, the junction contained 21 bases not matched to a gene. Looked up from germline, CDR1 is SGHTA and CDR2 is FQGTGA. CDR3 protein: CASSVVRDPGGPVTYEQYF. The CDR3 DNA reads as TGTGCCAGCAGCGTGGTTAGGGATCCGGGAGGCCCGGTAACCTACGAGCAGTACTTC.

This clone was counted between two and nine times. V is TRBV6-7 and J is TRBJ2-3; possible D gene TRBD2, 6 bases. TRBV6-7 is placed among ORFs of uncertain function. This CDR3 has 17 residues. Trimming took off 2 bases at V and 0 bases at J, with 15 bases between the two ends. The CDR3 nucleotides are TGTGCCAGCAGTTACAGTGGTAGCGGTACTAGCACAGATACGCAGTATTTT. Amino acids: CASSYSGSGTSTDTQYF.

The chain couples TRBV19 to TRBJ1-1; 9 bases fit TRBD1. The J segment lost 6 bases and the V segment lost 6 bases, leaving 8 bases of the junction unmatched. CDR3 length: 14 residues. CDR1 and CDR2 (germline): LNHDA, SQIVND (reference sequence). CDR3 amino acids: CASSTGGSAAEAFF. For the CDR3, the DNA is TGTGCCAGTAGCACAGGGGGCTCAGCCGCTGAAGCTTTCTTT. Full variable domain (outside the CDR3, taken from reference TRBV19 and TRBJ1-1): DGGITQSPKYLFRKEGQNVTLSCEQNLNHDAMYWYRQDPGQGLRLIYYSQIVNDFQKGDIAEGYSVSREKKESFPLTVTSAQKNPTAFYLCASSTGGSAAEAFFGQGTRLTVV.

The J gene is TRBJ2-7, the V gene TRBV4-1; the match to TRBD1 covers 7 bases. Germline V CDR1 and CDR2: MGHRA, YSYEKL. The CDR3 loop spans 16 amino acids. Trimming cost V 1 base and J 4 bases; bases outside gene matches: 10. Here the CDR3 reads CASSQGVLGGSYEQYF. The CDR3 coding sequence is TGCGCCAGCAGCCAAGGGGTGTTAGGGGGCAGTTACGAGCAGTACTTC.